Following are 3 T cell receptor beta chains from one sample sequenced in a study of CD8+CD57+ T cells in acquired aplastic anemia. Genomic DNA templated the TCR beta VDJ and CDR3 profiling. In TCRdb, the reads were re-called with MiXCR into one record per CDR3 protein. The sample gives roughly 61,000 distinct CDR3 sequences, under 55% of which show up once; 2.5% is in the top ten. Source material: sorted CD4+, CD8+, or CD8+CD57+ T cells (not recorded which) from PBMCs. These receptors were obtained from a human donor in good health, serving as a control.

Details on this clonotype: A much larger clone lies one base from this, so it may be a read error. The J gene is TRBJ1-1, the V gene TRBV30, with D possibly being TRBD1 (6 bases). V gave up 6 bases and J gave up 1 base, with 15 bases separating them. The CDR3 is made up of 14 amino acids. In germline, CDR1 is GTSNPN, CDR2 SVGIG (reference sequence). The CDR3: CACSSGGANTEAFF. CDR3 bases: TGTGCCTGTAGCTCTGGGGGCGCGAACACTGAAGCTTTCTTT.

This clonotype showed up many times. The rearrangement links TRBV7-3 to TRBJ2-6, with 11 bases identical to TRBD1. The trim removed 5 bases at V and 1 base at J, leaving 7 bases unmatched. Germline CDR1 is SGHTA and CDR2 is FQGTGA. The CDR3 totals 18 residues. CDR3 residues: CASSPRTGGFSGANVLTF. The CDR3 DNA reads TGTGCCAGCAGCCCCCGGACAGGGGGCTTTTCTGGGGCCAACGTCCTGACTTTC.

The chain recombines TRBV3-1 with TRBJ1-2; the D is unclear. Trimming took 1 base from V and 4 from J, leaving 7 bases between them. The CDR3 runs 13 residues. Germline V lookup: CDR1 LGHDT, CDR2 YNNKEL (reference sequence). CDR3 coding DNA: TGTGCCAGCAGCCAAGCCATGGGCTATGGCTACACCTTC. Translation: CASSQAMGYGYTF.